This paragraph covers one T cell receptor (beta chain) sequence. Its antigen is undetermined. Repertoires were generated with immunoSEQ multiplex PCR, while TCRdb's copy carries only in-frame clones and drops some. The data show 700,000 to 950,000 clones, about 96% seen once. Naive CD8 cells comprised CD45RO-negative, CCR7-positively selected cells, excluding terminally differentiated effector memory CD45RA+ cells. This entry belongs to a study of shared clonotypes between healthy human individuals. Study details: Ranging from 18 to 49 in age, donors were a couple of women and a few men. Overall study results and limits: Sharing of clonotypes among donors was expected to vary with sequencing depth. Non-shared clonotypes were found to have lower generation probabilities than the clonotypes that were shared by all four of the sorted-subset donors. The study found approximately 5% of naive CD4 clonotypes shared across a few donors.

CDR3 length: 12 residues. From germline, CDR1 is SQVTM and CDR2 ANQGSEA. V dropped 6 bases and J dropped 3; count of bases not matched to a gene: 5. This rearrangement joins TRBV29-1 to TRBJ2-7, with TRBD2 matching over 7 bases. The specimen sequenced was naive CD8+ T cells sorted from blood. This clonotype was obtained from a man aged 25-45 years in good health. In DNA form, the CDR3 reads TGCAGCGTACCCAGCGGGAACTACGAGCAGTACTTC. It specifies CSVPSGNYEQYF.